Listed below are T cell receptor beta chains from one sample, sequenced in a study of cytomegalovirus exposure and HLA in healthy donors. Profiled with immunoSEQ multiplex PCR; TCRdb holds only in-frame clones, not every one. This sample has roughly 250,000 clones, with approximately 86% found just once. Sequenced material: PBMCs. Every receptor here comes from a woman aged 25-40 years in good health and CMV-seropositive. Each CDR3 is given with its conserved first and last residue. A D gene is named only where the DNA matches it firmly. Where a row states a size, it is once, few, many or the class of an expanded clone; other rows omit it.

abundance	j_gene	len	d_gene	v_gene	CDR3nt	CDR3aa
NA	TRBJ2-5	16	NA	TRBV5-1	TGCGCCAGCAGCTTGGATGACTTTGGATACCAAGAGACCCAGTACTTC	CASSLDDFGYQETQYF
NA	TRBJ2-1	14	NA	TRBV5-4	TGTGCCAGCAGCTCCGGAGGGCCCAGCAATGAGCAGTTCTTC	CASSSGGPSNEQFF
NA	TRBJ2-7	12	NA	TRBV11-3	TGTGCCAGCAGCCAGCAGGGGGGCGAGCAGTACTTC	CASSQQGGEQYF
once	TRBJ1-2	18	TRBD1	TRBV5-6	TGTGCCAGCAGCGGGACCGGGACAGGGCCCTTATTTGTCTATGGCTACACCTTC	CASSGTGTGPLFVYGYTF
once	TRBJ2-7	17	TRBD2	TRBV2	TGTGCCAGCAGGGGGCTCGGAGCGGGAAGGAGCTCCTACGAGCAGTACTTC	CASRGLGAGRSSYEQYF
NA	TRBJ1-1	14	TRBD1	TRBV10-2	TGCGCCAGTAGACAGGGGGGGATGAACACTGAAGCTTTCTTT	CASRQGGMNTEAFF
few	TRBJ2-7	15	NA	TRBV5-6	TGTGCCAGCAGCTATGGAGCAGGGGAGGGCTACGAGCAGTACTTC	CASSYGAGEGYEQYF
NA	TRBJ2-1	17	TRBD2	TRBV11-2	TGTGCCAGCAGCTTAGTAACGGCGGGAGGGATTCTCAATGAGCAGTTCTTC	CASSLVTAGGILNEQFF
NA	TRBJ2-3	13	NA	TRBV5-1	TGCGCCAGCAGCCCAGACTTCACAGATACGCAGTATTTT	CASSPDFTDTQYF
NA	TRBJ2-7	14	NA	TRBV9	TGTGCCAGCAGCGTAGTGGCGGGTAGTTACGAGCAGTACTTC	CASSVVAGSYEQYF
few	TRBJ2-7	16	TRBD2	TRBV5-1	TGCGCCAGCAGCCCAGACGCGACTAGCGGGACGTACGAGCAGTACTTC	CASSPDATSGTYEQYF
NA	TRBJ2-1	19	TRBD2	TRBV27	TGTGCCAGCAGGGCAGTTGGGGGACTAGCGCCACTCTCCTACAATGAGCAGTTCTTC	CASRAVGGLAPLSYNEQFF
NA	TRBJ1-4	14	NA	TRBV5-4	TGTGCCAGCAGCTCCCAGCGGGACACCGAAAAACTGTTTTTT	CASSSQRDTEKLFF
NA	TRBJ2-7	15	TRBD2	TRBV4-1	TGCGCCAGCAGCCAAGAGGGGCTAGCGGGAGGCGAGCAGTACTTC	CASSQEGLAGGEQYF
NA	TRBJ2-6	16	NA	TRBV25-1	TGTGCCAGCAGTGAAAGCAAGAGCTCTGGGGCCAACGTCCTGACTTTC	CASSESKSSGANVLTF
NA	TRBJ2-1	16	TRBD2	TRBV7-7	TGTGCCAGCAGCGCATCTAGCGGGAGCTCCTACAATGAGCAGTTCTTC	CASSASSGSSYNEQFF
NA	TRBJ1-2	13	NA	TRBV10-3	TGTGCCATCAGTGAGTCAACGGGGAGAAGCTACACCTTC	CAISESTGRSYTF
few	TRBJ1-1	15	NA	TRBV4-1	TGCGCCAGCAGCCGAGTCCCAGGGATGAACACTGAAGCTTTCTTT	CASSRVPGMNTEAFF
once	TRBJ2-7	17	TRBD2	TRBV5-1	TGCGCCAGCAGCTTTAGTGCGGGAGGGGGGGCGACCTACGAGCAGTACTTC	CASSFSAGGGATYEQYF
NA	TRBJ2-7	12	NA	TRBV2	TGTGCCAGCAGTGTCCGTTCCTACGAGCAGTACTTC	CASSVRSYEQYF
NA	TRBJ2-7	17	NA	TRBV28	TGTGCCAGCAGTTTACCGCCGGAGCGGCTTATCTCCTACGAGCAGTACTTC	CASSLPPERLISYEQYF
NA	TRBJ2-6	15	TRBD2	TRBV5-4	TGTGCCAGCAGCTCGGTGGGGGGGAGGGCCAACGTCCTGACTTTC	CASSSVGGRANVLTF
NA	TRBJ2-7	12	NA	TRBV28	TGTGCCAGCAGTTTACTAGCGTACGAGCAGTACTTC	CASSLLAYEQYF
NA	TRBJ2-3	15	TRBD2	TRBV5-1	TGCGCCAGCAGCTTTAGCGGGTCTAGCACAGATACGCAGTATTTT	CASSFSGSSTDTQYF
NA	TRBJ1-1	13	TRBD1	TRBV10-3	TGTGCCATAGGGACAGTCGTTGGCACTGAAGCTTTCTTT	CAIGTVVGTEAFF
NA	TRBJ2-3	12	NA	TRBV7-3	TGTGCCAGCAGCACCTCCCACGGTACGCAGTATTTT	CASSTSHGTQYF
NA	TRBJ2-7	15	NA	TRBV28	TGTGCCAGCAGTCCCCAAAGGGGAATTACCTACGAGCAGTACTTC	CASSPQRGITYEQYF
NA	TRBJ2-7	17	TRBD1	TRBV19	TGTGCCAGTAGCCTAACGGGACAGGGGCGGCGGTCCTACGAGCAGTACTTC	CASSLTGQGRRSYEQYF
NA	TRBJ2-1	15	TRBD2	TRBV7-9	TGTGCCAGCAGCCGAACTAGCGGGCCATACAATGAGCAGTTCTTC	CASSRTSGPYNEQFF
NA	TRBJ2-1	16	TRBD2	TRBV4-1	TGCGCCAGCAGCCAGGGGGACTACCCGGGGAGGAATGAGCAGTTCTTC	CASSQGDYPGRNEQFF
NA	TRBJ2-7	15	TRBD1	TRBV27	TGTGCCAGCAGGAAACCGGGACAGGGTGTCCACGAGCAGTACTTC	CASRKPGQGVHEQYF
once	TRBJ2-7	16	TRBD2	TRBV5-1	TGCGCCAGCAGCTCCTTAGAGCGGGGAATCTCCTACGAGCAGTACTTC	CASSSLERGISYEQYF
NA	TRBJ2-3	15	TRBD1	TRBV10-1	TGCGCCAGCAGTCGCCGGACAGGGGTTCCAGATACGCAGTATTTT	CASSRRTGVPDTQYF
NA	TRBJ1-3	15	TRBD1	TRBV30	TGTGCCTGGGCTAAAACAGGGGAACCTGGAAACACCATATATTTT	CAWAKTGEPGNTIYF
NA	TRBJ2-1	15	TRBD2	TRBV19	TGTGCCAGTATCCCTACTAGCGGATCCTACAATGAGCAGTTCTTC	CASIPTSGSYNEQFF
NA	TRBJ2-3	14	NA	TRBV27	TGTGCCAGCAGTTACGACCCGACACCCGATACGCAGTATTTT	CASSYDPTPDTQYF
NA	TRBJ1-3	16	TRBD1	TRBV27	TGTGCCAGCTCCGGATTGGGACAGGGGGCTGGAAACACCATATATTTT	CASSGLGQGAGNTIYF
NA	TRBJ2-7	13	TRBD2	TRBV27	TGTGCCAGCAGTCCGGGACTAACTTACGAGCAGTACTTC	CASSPGLTYEQYF
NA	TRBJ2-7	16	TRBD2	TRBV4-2	TGTGCCAGCAGCCAAGAGTCGGCGGGAGGGCTTTACGAGCAGTACTTC	CASSQESAGGLYEQYF
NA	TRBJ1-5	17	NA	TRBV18	TGTGCCAGCTCACCGTTGTCCGGCACCAACTATAATCAGCCCCAGCATTTT	CASSPLSGTNYNQPQHF
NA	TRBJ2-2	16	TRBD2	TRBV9	TGTGCCAGCAGCGTAGTGGTTAGCGGGAGCACCGGGGAGCTGTTTTTT	CASSVVVSGSTGELFF
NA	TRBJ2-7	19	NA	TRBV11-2	TGTGCCAGCAGCTTAATGGTCGGGACTCTCCTAAATAGGTCCTACGAGCAGTACTTC	CASSLMVGTLLNRSYEQYF